This TCR beta chain was identified in a study of Tregs in tolerant kidney transplant recipients. The study, taken as a whole, reports: Expanding Tregs on activated donor B cells appeared to best identify donor-specific TCRbeta clones. The small number of patients limits these findings pending further validation.

The germline gives CDR1 LNHNV, CDR2 YYDKDF (reference sequence). The CDR3 covers 14 residues. V gave up 0 bases and J gave up 9 bases, with 11 bases separating them. For this clone: The antigen remains undetermined.

Unstimulated Tregs (CD4+CD25+CD127-) and CD4+CD25- non-Tregs were sorted from PBMCs. Sequencing used immunoSEQ multiplex PCR; TCRdb keeps in-frame clones, though not all of them. Counted here are tens of thousands of clones, 80% to 95% occurring once; the ten biggest clones make up 0.35% to 0.55%. Specimen: CD4+ T cells from blood, collected before the transplant. The sequence derives from a human donor who received a combined kidney and bone marrow transplant. The J gene is TRBJ1-4, the V gene TRBV15, with D tentatively TRBD1 (5 bases). CDR3 amino acids: CATSRDVDSKKLFF. CDR3 coding DNA: TGTGCCACCAGCAGAGATGTTGACAGTAAAAAACTGTTTTTT.